These T cell receptor beta chains were read from a single sample in a study of blood T cell repertoires in COVID-19. Using immunoSEQ multiplex PCR, the repertoire was profiled, and TCRdb retains in-frame clones only, with some absent. The profile covers about 75,000 clones, with 85% to 90% appearing a single time and approximately 19% taken by the ten largest. The sample taken for sequencing was peripheral blood. The receptors were sampled from a human donor in a cohort sampled during active COVID-19. Each CDR3 is given with its conserved first and last residue. A D gene is named only where the DNA matches it firmly. Expanded clones are given a class, and other clones once, few, many or no size at all.

d_call: TRBD2
clone_size: NA
v_call: TRBV5-1
j_call: TRBJ2-1
cdr3_nt: TGCGCCAGCAGCTTGGCCGGGCGGGGGGGCCCGGGTGAGCAGTTCTTC
cdr3_aa: CASSLAGRGGPGEQFF

d_call: NA
clone_size: NA
v_call: TRBV6-5
j_call: TRBJ2-5
cdr3_nt: TGTGCCAGCAGTTCAATTTGGCAGTCGCAAGAGACCCAGTACTTC
cdr3_aa: CASSSIWQSQETQYF

d_call: TRBD1
clone_size: once
v_call: TRBV7-2
j_call: TRBJ1-5
cdr3_nt: TGTGCCAGCAGCGTACTAGGGGGCTTGAGGGTCAGTCAGCCCCAGCATTTT
cdr3_aa: CASSVLGGLRVSQPQHF

d_call: NA
clone_size: NA
v_call: TRBV19
j_call: TRBJ2-6
cdr3_nt: TGTGCCACTACAGGGCACTACGACCTCTCTGGGGCCAACGTCCTGACTTTC
cdr3_aa: CATTGHYDLSGANVLTF

d_call: NA
clone_size: NA
v_call: TRBV18
j_call: TRBJ1-3
cdr3_nt: TGTGCCAGCTCACCCCTTGACAGAACCAGCTCTGGAAACACCATATATTTT
cdr3_aa: CASSPLDRTSSGNTIYF

d_call: NA
clone_size: NA
v_call: TRBV5-6
j_call: TRBJ1-4
cdr3_nt: TGTGCCAGCAGCTTTAAGAGGACAGTTAATGAAAAACTGTTTTTT
cdr3_aa: CASSFKRTVNEKLFF

d_call: NA
clone_size: once
v_call: TRBV5-6
j_call: TRBJ2-3
cdr3_nt: TGTGCCAGCAGCGAGCAGGGCGTTATCGCGGAGTGGCTAGATACGCAGTATTTT
cdr3_aa: CASSEQGVIAEWLDTQYF

d_call: NA
clone_size: NA
v_call: TRBV7-2
j_call: TRBJ1-1
cdr3_nt: TGTGCCAGCAGCTTAGAATACACCCTGAACACTGAAGCTTTCTTT
cdr3_aa: CASSLEYTLNTEAFF

d_call: NA
clone_size: NA
v_call: TRBV23-1
j_call: TRBJ2-7
cdr3_nt: TGCGCCAGCAGTCAATCAGGGACACCGACCTACGAGCAGTACTTC
cdr3_aa: CASSQSGTPTYEQYF

d_call: TRBD2
clone_size: NA
v_call: TRBV29-1
j_call: TRBJ2-5
cdr3_nt: TGCAGCGTCGGGACTAGCTCGCCGACCCAGTACTTC
cdr3_aa: CSVGTSSPTQYF

d_call: TRBD1
clone_size: few
v_call: TRBV18
j_call: TRBJ1-1
cdr3_nt: TGTGCCAGCTCACCAAACAGGGGCAAGGGGAACACTGAAGCTTTCTTT
cdr3_aa: CASSPNRGKGNTEAFF

d_call: TRBD1
clone_size: NA
v_call: TRBV18
j_call: TRBJ2-7
cdr3_nt: TGTGCCAGCTCCACAGGGGCGTCAGAAAAGTACTTC
cdr3_aa: CASSTGASEKYF

d_call: NA
clone_size: NA
v_call: TRBV6-1
j_call: TRBJ1-5
cdr3_nt: TGTGCCAGCAGTGAACAGCCAGGCGGACTCAATCAGCCCCAGCATTTT
cdr3_aa: CASSEQPGGLNQPQHF

d_call: TRBD1
clone_size: few
v_call: TRBV10-3
j_call: TRBJ1-5
cdr3_nt: TGTGCCATCAGAGCCACAGGGGATAACCAGCCCCAGCATTTT
cdr3_aa: CAIRATGDNQPQHF

d_call: TRBD1
clone_size: NA
v_call: TRBV30
j_call: TRBJ1-5
cdr3_nt: TGTGCCTGGAGTGTAGGGACAGGTAATCAGCCCCAGCATTTT
cdr3_aa: CAWSVGTGNQPQHF

d_call: TRBD1
clone_size: NA
v_call: TRBV6-2/TRBV6-3
j_call: TRBJ2-4
cdr3_nt: TGTGCCAGCAGTTACGCCGACAGGGTCAACATTCAGTACTTC
cdr3_aa: CASSYADRVNIQYF

d_call: TRBD1
clone_size: NA
v_call: TRBV6-5
j_call: TRBJ1-2
cdr3_nt: TGTGCCAGCAGCTCCCCGACAGGGGGGAGCTATGGCTACACCTTC
cdr3_aa: CASSSPTGGSYGYTF

d_call: NA
clone_size: NA
v_call: TRBV5-6
j_call: TRBJ1-1
cdr3_nt: TGTGCCAGCAGCTTGTACAGGGTAGGCACTGAAGCTTTCTTT
cdr3_aa: CASSLYRVGTEAFF